These 28 T cell receptor beta chains came from one sample sequenced in a study of blood T cell repertoires in COVID-19. Here immunoSEQ multiplex PCR was the method, and the copy in TCRdb shows in-frame clones only, minus some. Of 150,000 to 190,000 clones listed, about 85% are singletons. The specimen sequenced was peripheral blood. The source is a woman in her 70s with acute or convalescent COVID-19.

The chain links TRBV6-1 to TRBJ2-7; 9 nucleotides line up with TRBD1. CDR1 is MNHNS and CDR2 is SASEGT in the germline V gene. With V trimmed by 2 bases and J by 4 bases, 6 bases remained unmatched. The CDR3 totals 15 residues. CDR3 in amino acids: CASSERDRALYEQYF. The CDR3 nucleotides are TGTGCCAGCAGTGAACGGGACAGGGCTCTTTACGAGCAGTACTTC.

This chain links TRBV5-5 with TRBJ1-1; the D is unclear. V lost 7 bases to trimming and J lost 4 bases, with 20 bases between them. This CDR3 is 15 amino acids long. CDR1 SGHKS and CDR2 YYEKEE come from the germline V gene (reference sequence). CDR3 DNA: TGTGCCAGCTCTCTGGGCCCTTCGATTGGCACTGAAGCTTTCTTT. Amino acid sequence: CASSLGPSIGTEAFF.

The rearrangement links TRBV7-8 to TRBJ1-2; D remains ambiguous. CDR3 length: 12 residues. The V end was cut by 3 bases, the J end by 3 bases, with 5 bases between. The germline V gene has CDR1 SGHVS and CDR2 FQNEAQ. The CDR3 DNA sequence: TGTGCCAGCAGCTTTCAGGACTATGGCTACACCTTC. Translated: CASSFQDYGYTF. The variable domain in full, completed from reference TRBV7-8 and TRBJ1-2, reads GAGVSQSPRYKVAKRGQDVALRCDPISGHVSLFWYQQALGQGPEFLTYFQNEAQLDKSGLPSDRFFAERPEGSVSTLKIQRTQQEDSAVYLCASSFQDYGYTFGSGTRLTVV.

This chain connects TRBV27 to TRBJ2-2; weak D call: TRBD1 (5 bases). Between the trimmed V and J ends, which lost 8 bases and 0 bases, there was a span of 13 bases. The CDR3 spans 15 residues. Germline V lookup: CDR1 MNHEY, CDR2 SMNVEV (reference sequence). In DNA form, the CDR3 reads TGTGCCAGCCGCCCGACAGTCTCGAACACCGGGGAGCTGTTTTTT. Its protein is CASRPTVSNTGELFF.

This sequence joins TRBV6-6 and TRBJ1-6; 7 bases fit TRBD1. Per the germline V gene, CDR1 is MNHNY and CDR2 is SVGAGI (reference sequence). The trim removed 6 bases at V and 4 bases at J, leaving 6 bases unmatched. The CDR3 is made up of 15 amino acids. The CDR3 nucleotides read TGTGCCAGCAGCCTGGACAGGTCTTATAATTCACCCCTCCACTTT. Its translation is CASSLDRSYNSPLHF.

This clone was seen a single time. The J gene is TRBJ2-1, the V gene TRBV7-3, with TRBD2 matching 13 bases. Germline assignment: CDR1 SGHTA and CDR2 FQGTGA. This CDR3 has 17 residues. J lost 10 bases, V lost 1 base, and 10 bases had no gene match. CDR3 bases: TGTGCCAGCAGCTTAATAGGGGGGACTAGCGGGGCGGTCGAGCAGTTCTTC. Its protein is CASSLIGGTSGAVEQFF.

The chain combines TRBV30 with TRBJ1-3; D is uncertain. Germline CDR1 reads GTSNPN; CDR2 reads SVGIG (reference sequence). Trimming removed 2 bases at V and 2 bases at J, with 16 bases between. This CDR3 is 16 amino acids long. CDR3 sequence: CAWSIMWAAPGNTIYF. CDR3 DNA sequence: TGTGCCTGGAGTATTATGTGGGCAGCTCCTGGAAACACCATATATTTT.

The chain is built from TRBV27 and TRBJ2-2, with 7 positions matching TRBD2. Germline V gene sequence: CDR1 MNHEY, CDR2 SMNVEV (reference sequence). CDR3 length equals 16 residues. Trimming took 5 bases from V and 6 from J; bases not matched to a gene: 12. CDR3 DNA: TGTGCCAGCAGTGACCCCCCGGGGGGAAGTCCCGGGGAGCTGTTTTTT. Translating it yields CASSDPPGGSPGELFF.

The chain combines TRBV6-1 with TRBJ1-2; TRBD1 matches at 7 bases. V trimming: 0 bases; J trimming: 4 bases; junction bases outside the gene matches: 5. Germline-derived CDR1 and CDR2 are MNHNS and SASEGT. The CDR3 is 15 amino acids. CDR3 sequence (DNA): TGTGCCAGCAGTGAAGCCCCAGGGGGAGGCTATGGCTACACCTTC. This codes for CASSEAPGGGYGYTF.

The chain is built from TRBV19 and TRBJ1-2; D might be TRBD1 (5 bases). Trimming took off 1 base at V and 3 bases at J, with 6 bases between the two ends. This CDR3 spans 13 amino acids. Germline V lookup: CDR1 LNHDA, CDR2 SQIVND (reference sequence). The CDR3 region has the DNA TGTGCCAGTAGTATAGTAGGGGACTATGGCTACACCTTC. It encodes CASSIVGDYGYTF.

The rearrangement uses TRBV19 and TRBJ1-5; TRBD1 might be the D (5 bases). Looked up from germline, CDR1 is LNHDA and CDR2 is SQIVND (reference sequence). The CDR3 sequence is 15 residues long. Trimming removed 10 bases from V and 2 bases from J, with 18 bases in between. CDR3 loop: CATRGGGGRNQPQHF. The CDR3 DNA reads as TGTGCCACCCGCGGCGGGGGAGGACGCAATCAGCCCCAGCATTTT.

This CDR3 is CASSPPGRDTEAFF. CDR3 sequence (DNA): TGTGCCAGCAGCCCCCCGGGGAGGGACACTGAAGCTTTCTTT. The chain joins TRBV6-5 to TRBJ1-1, with D unclear. The CDR3 sequence is 14 residues long. Trimming removed 6 bases from V and 3 bases from J, with 14 bases in between. In germline, CDR1 is MNHEY, CDR2 SVGAGI.

The genes are TRBV5-1 and TRBJ2-1, with TRBD1 matching 8 bases. V dropped 4 bases and J dropped 0; count of bases not matched to a gene: 9. The CDR3 contains 17 residues. CDR1 and CDR2 from the germline V gene are SGHRS and YFSETQ. In nucleotides, the CDR3 is TGCGCCAGCAGCCAGGGGACAGGTGGCCTCTCCTACAATGAGCAGTTCTTC. Translated: CASSQGTGGLSYNEQFF.

Comment on this clone: The sample carries other DNA sequences with the same CDR3. The rearrangement uses TRBV18 and TRBJ2-5; 9 nucleotides agree with TRBD1. V lost 2 bases, J lost 3 bases, and 1 base stayed unmatched. In germline, CDR1 is KGHSH, CDR2 LQKENI. This CDR3 has 14 amino acids. Here the CDR3 DNA reads TGTGCCAGCTCACCAGGGACAGGGAAAGAGACCCAGTACTTC. It codes for CASSPGTGKETQYF. The full variable domain, its missing parts supplied by reference TRBV18 and TRBJ2-5, is NAGVMQNPRHLVRRRGQEARLRCSPMKGHSHVYWYRQLPEEGLKFMVYLQKENIIDESGMPKERFSAEFPKEGPSILRIQQVVRGDSAAYFCASSPGTGKETQYFGPGTRLLVL.

The rearrangement joins TRBV14 to TRBJ1-4; 9 bases align to TRBD1. The trim removed 1 base at V and 7 bases at J, leaving 4 bases unmatched. CDR1 SGHDN and CDR2 FVKESK come from the germline V gene. The CDR3 runs to 15 residues. CDR3 DNA sequence: TGTGCCAGCAGCCAAGGACAGGGGGTTGGTGAAAAACTGTTTTTT. Its translation: CASSQGQGVGEKLFF.

The chain links TRBV30 to TRBJ1-2; 7 nucleotides match TRBD1. There are 12 residues in the CDR3. J lost 4 bases, V lost 4 bases, and 3 bases had no gene match. Per germline, CDR1 GTSNPN and CDR2 SVGIG (reference sequence). CDR3: CAWNRGTYGYTF. The CDR3, as DNA: TGTGCCTGGAACAGGGGAACCTATGGCTACACCTTC.

The gene calls are TRBV19 and TRBJ1-2, with D perhaps matching TRBD1 (5 bases). Trimming shortened V by 3 bases and J by 5 bases, and 10 bases separated the two germline ends. CDR3 length: 13 residues. The germline CDR1 and CDR2 sequences are LNHDA and SQIVND (reference sequence). The CDR3 protein is CASSITGDYGYTF. DNA for the CDR3: TGTGCCAGTAGTATTACAGGAGATTATGGCTACACCTTC.

The J gene is TRBJ1-4, the V gene TRBV5-5, with 7 bases fitting TRBD1. V lost 1 base to trimming and J lost 3 bases; unmatched junction nucleotides: 3. Germline V gives CDR1 SGHKS, CDR2 YYEKEE (reference sequence). The CDR3 has 15 residues. The CDR3 DNA reads TGTGCCAGCAGCTTGCCGGGACAGTCTAATGAAAAACTGTTTTTT. It codes for CASSLPGQSNEKLFF.

In this sample, this clone turned up once. The chain carries TRBV19 and TRBJ1-2; 8 nucleotides agree with TRBD1. With 8 bases clipped from V and 7 bases from J, the junction kept 15 bases outside the gene matches. This CDR3 has 15 residues. CDR1 LNHDA and CDR2 SQIVND come from the germline V gene (reference sequence). CDR3 sequence (DNA): TGTGCCAGTCAGGGTCGGGCAGGGGGCAGGTCTGGCTACACCTTC. It specifies CASQGRAGGRSGYTF.

The chain joins TRBV3-1 (or the pseudogene TRBV3-2) to TRBJ2-3; D ambiguous. The ends were cut back, 0 bases at V and 2 bases at J, with 12 bases in the middle. Germline V gene lookup returns CDR1 LGHDT and CDR2 YNNKEL (reference sequence). This CDR3 has 16 amino acids. CDR3 in DNA: TGTGCCAGCAGCCAAGACCCGGTGGGCCTCACAGATACGCAGTATTTT. Its translation is CASSQDPVGLTDTQYF.

This clone was counted a single time. The J gene is TRBJ2-2, the V gene TRBV9, with D maybe TRBD2 (6 bases). Trimming shortened V by 3 bases and J by 8 bases, and 20 bases separated the two germline ends. Germline V gene data show CDR1 as SGDLS and CDR2 as YYNGEE. The CDR3 runs 16 residues. The CDR3 spells CASSASSGVHVGELFF. CDR3 DNA sequence: TGTGCCAGCAGCGCTTCGTCGGGGGTCCACGTGGGGGAGCTGTTTTTT. The whole variable domain, filled in from reference TRBV9 and TRBJ2-2, reads DSGVTQTPKHLITATGQRVTLRCSPRSGDLSVYWYQQSLDQGLQFLIQYYNGEERAKGNILERFSAQQFPDLHSELNLSSLELGDSALYFCASSASSGVHVGELFFGEGSRLTVL.

V gene TRBV28 combines with J gene TRBJ1-6; a weak D match, TRBD1 (5 bases). With 7 bases removed from V and 10 bases from J, the gap between germline ends came to 20 bases. The CDR3 spans 15 residues. Germline V gene sequence: CDR1 MDHEN, CDR2 SYDVKM. CDR3 protein: CASINSRGLSSPLHF. The CDR3 nucleotides are TGTGCCAGCATTAATTCAAGGGGCTTGAGCTCACCCCTCCACTTT.

The chain recombines TRBV9 with TRBJ2-1, with 10 bases matching TRBD1. CDR1 and CDR2 from the germline V gene are SGDLS and YYNGEE. This CDR3 is built from 15 residues. The J segment lost 5 bases and the V segment lost 4 bases, leaving 6 bases of the junction unmatched. CDR3 loop: CASSPRDRGHNEQFF. The CDR3 nucleotides are TGTGCCAGCAGCCCCAGGGACAGGGGACACAATGAGCAGTTCTTC.

The chain recombines TRBV24-1 with TRBJ2-5, with 8 bases matching TRBD1. CDR3 length: 14 residues. V trimming: 6 bases; J trimming: 4 bases; junction bases outside the gene matches: 6. Germline assignment: CDR1 KGHDR and CDR2 SFDVKD. As DNA, the CDR3 is TGTGCCACCAGTTCGACAGGGGTAGGAGAGACCCAGTACTTC. It is translated as CATSSTGVGETQYF.

The chain combines TRBV6-6 with TRBJ1-2, with D hard to call. Trimming pared 5 bases from V and 4 bases from J, leaving 29 bases between. From germline, CDR1 is MNHNY and CDR2 SVGAGI (reference sequence). The CDR3 has 19 residues. The CDR3 DNA reads TGTGCCAGCAGTCCTCCTCCGGGCAGGTGGGTGAAAGGAGGCTATGGCTACACCTTC. Protein: CASSPPPGRWVKGGYGYTF.

A single count supports this clone. This chain links TRBV5-1 with TRBJ1-1; 10 bases are shared with TRBD1. Germline values: CDR1 SGHRS, CDR2 YFSETQ. The CDR3 contains 13 residues. Germline trimming cut 3 bases from V and 5 bases from J; bases unmatched to any gene: 1. This chain's CDR3 is CASSSGQGTEAFF. CDR3 sequence (DNA): TGCGCCAGCAGCTCGGGACAGGGGACTGAAGCTTTCTTT.

The chain links TRBV4-3 to TRBJ2-1; 9 bases are a match to TRBD1. The CDR3 has 15 residues. In germline, CDR1 is LGHNA, CDR2 YSLEER. The ends lost 2 bases at V and 9 bases at J; junction bases unmatched: 8. This CDR3 is CASSQPGTGSSEQFF. For the CDR3, the DNA is TGCGCCAGCAGCCAACCTGGGACAGGGTCTTCTGAGCAGTTCTTC.

For this clone: At one end, the junction sequence differs from germline, possibly due to a read error. This chain connects TRBV7-7 to TRBJ1-4; D may be TRBD1 (6 bases). CDR1 and CDR2 from the germline V gene are SSHAT and FNYEAQ (reference sequence). CDR3 length: 21 amino acids. The CDR3 nucleotides read TGTGCTAGCAGCTTAAAATTCTGCCCAGGCCTCGGGACATCAACTAATGAAAAACTGTTTTTT. Translating gives CASSLKFCPGLGTSTNEKLFF.